The T cell receptor (beta chain) described here comes from a study of regulatory T cells in long-lasting Graves disease (dated by TCRdb to about 2021). Turning to the overall study: In the newly diagnosed Graves' disease group, patients had been taking antithyroid drugs for less than 3 months. This study used TCR sequencing and RNA sequencing of peripheral blood to compare persistent Graves' disease patients against newly diagnosed Graves' disease patients. The study was registered as a clinical trial and conducted in China. A total of around 35 samples were covered by TCR sequencing, comprising some 13 persistent and roughly 20 newly diagnosed Graves' disease patients. Broader findings and caveats from the paper: The study examined only peripheral blood because the primary lesion, thyroid tissue, could not be accessed. The authors acknowledged the small sample size as a limitation that may reduce accuracy. Persistent Graves' disease patients showed lower TCR Shannon entropy and fewer highly expanded clones than newly diagnosed patients, suggesting clonal expansion. Sequencing and analysis were limited to the TCR beta chain. A larger number of public clonotypes was shared among persistent patients (over 2,500) than among newly diagnosed patients (about 990).

Libraries were built with multiplex PCR. Sequencing relied on an Illumina HiSeq 4000. TCR beta libraries were built with iRepertoire HTBI primers and Arm-PCR amplification of CDR3 regions. Before sequencing, the PCR products underwent gel purification. The authors' pipeline ran thus. A total of 60 to 80 TRBV and under 15 TRBJ segments were identified across samples and were used for gene usage analysis of CDR3 amino acid clonotypes. COPE and FqMerger were used to merge the filtered high-quality paired reads into contigs. BLAST was used to align contigs to the IMGT TRBV, TRBD and TRBJ reference genes, and CDR3 was defined following IMGT. Any clonotype with a frequency above 0.1% was classified as a highly expanded clone. Shannon entropy served as the measure of repertoire diversity, while the Gini coefficient captured V-J evenness. A clonotype was considered public if more than one individual shared it. TCRdb applied fastp at Q25 and MiXCR to the public reads, then kept only in-frame beta chains. Rows are combined by CDR3 protein, so each entry shows the most common genes and DNA. These V and J calls are TCRdb output, not the study's own analysis. The sample records 300,000 to 400,000 distinct CDR3 sequences, 18% of which are singletons. The ten largest make up roughly 35% of the sample.

The sample holds many counts of this clonotype. The specificity of this receptor is unknown. Base qualities are missing; no much larger clone stands one base away. Explained via the paper, the time point label denotes: newly diagnosed GD, antithyroid drugs for less than 3 months. RNA was extracted from PBMCs in TRIzol for both TCR sequencing and RNA sequencing. Graves' disease was diagnosed according to American Thyroid Association guidelines. Recruitment of patients was carried out at an endocrinology department in Xi'an, China. From each patient, around 9.3 milliliters of peripheral blood was collected into an EDTA anticoagulant tube. Ficoll Paque Plus density gradient separation was used to isolate PBMCs, and no further T cell sorting was performed. An Agilent 2100 Bioanalyzer and agarose gel were used to check RNA quality, and a NanoDrop 2000 was used to measure RNA concentration. The clonotype comes from a female donor with Graves disease. This specimen was peripheral blood mononuclear cells (PBMCs), taken at new diagnosis, from a patient treated with antithyroid drugs.

The CDR3 protein is CASSDRRWGGKNIQYF. The sequence in DNA is TGTGCCAGCAGTGACCGGCGGTGGGGTGGGAAAAACATTCAGTACTTC. This receptor chain uses TRBV2 and TRBJ2-4; confidence is insufficient to name the D gene. Looking up the germline V gene yields CDR1 SNHLY and CDR2 FYNNEI. Relative to germline, V is 3 bases shorter and J is 4 bases shorter, with 16 bases between their ends. Including cysteine and phenylalanine, the CDR3 has 16 amino acids. The DNA shown is the 48-base CDR3, in frame from base 1.